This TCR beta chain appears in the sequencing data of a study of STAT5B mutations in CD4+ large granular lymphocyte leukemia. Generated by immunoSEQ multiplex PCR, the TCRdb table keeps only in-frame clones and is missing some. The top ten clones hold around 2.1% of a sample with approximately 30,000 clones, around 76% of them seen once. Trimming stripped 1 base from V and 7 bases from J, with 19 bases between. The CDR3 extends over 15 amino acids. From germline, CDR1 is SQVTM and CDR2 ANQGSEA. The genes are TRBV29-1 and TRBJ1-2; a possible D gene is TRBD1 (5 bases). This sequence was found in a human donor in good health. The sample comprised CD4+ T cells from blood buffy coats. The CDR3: CSVEGRARGMGGYTF. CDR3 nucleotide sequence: TGCAGCGTTGAAGGAAGGGCTCGGGGGATGGGTGGCTACACCTTC.